This T cell receptor beta chain appears in the sequencing data of a study of T cell changes during pregnancy in multiple sclerosis. In this sample, this clone turned up once. The CDR3 runs 15 residues. CDR1 is SGHTA, CDR2 FQGNSA, per germline. V was cut by 4 bases and J by 2 bases, with 14 bases left in between. Generated by immunoSEQ multiplex PCR, the TCRdb table keeps only in-frame clones and is missing some. The repertoire has about 44,000 clones, about 96% of them found once; the top ten carry about 0.9%. The V and J genes are TRBV7-2 and TRBJ2-5; D perhaps matches TRBD1 (6 bases). Sequenced material: peripheral blood, taken in the second trimester of pregnancy. The sequence was collected from a female donor with multiple sclerosis, enrolled in a pregnancy study. The CDR3, as DNA: TGTGCCAGCAGCTCCGGACAGAGACTACAAGAGACCCAGTACTTC. Encoded protein: CASSSGQRLQETQYF.